These 9 T cell receptor beta chains originate from one sample sequenced in a study of shared clonotypes between healthy human individuals. The naive CD8 population came from CD45RO-negative cells selected for CCR7, without terminally differentiated effector memory CD45RA+ cells. The method was immunoSEQ multiplex PCR; TCRdb's version includes in-frame clones alone and lacks a portion of them. The data contain about 820,000 clones, around 93% of them singletons. Sequences were obtained from naive CD8+ T cells sorted from blood. The receptors were sampled from a man aged 25-40 years in good health.

The chain joins TRBV5-8 to TRBJ2-1, with TRBD2 matching 13 bases. Germline-derived CDR1 and CDR2 are SGHTS and YDEGEE. After removal of 2 bases from V and 5 bases from J, the junction contained 4 bases not matched to a gene. This CDR3 has 16 amino acids. CDR3: CASSLRTSGGNNEQFF. The CDR3 nucleotides read TGTGCCAGCAGCTTACGGACTAGCGGGGGAAACAATGAGCAGTTCTTC.

Turning to this clone: This sample includes further DNA sequences coding for the same CDR3. The chain recombines TRBV27 with TRBJ2-7, with D hard to call. The CDR3 has 14 amino acids. V was trimmed by 5 bases and J by 2 bases, leaving 13 bases between them. Looked up from germline, CDR1 is MNHEY and CDR2 is SMNVEV (reference sequence). The CDR3 region is CASSPASRAYEQYF. Here the CDR3 DNA reads TGTGCCAGCAGTCCCGCCTCCCGCGCCTACGAGCAGTACTTC.

The chain combines TRBV11-3 with TRBJ2-1, with TRBD2 matching 11 bases. This CDR3 is 16 amino acids long. Germline CDR1 reads SGHNT; CDR2 reads YENEEA. Losses at the gene ends were 5 bases for V and 4 bases for J; bases not matched to a gene: 7. In DNA, the CDR3 is TGTGCCAGCAGCGCCCGGACTAGCGGGCCTTACAATGAGCAGTTCTTC. This codes for CASSARTSGPYNEQFF.

V is TRBV7-9 and J is TRBJ2-1; tentatively, D is TRBD1 (5 bases). This CDR3 has 15 amino acids. CDR1 is SEHNR, CDR2 FQNEAQ, per germline (reference sequence). V was cut by 4 bases and J by 0 bases, with 10 bases left in between. The CDR3 spells CASSSTGSSYNEQFF. In DNA, the CDR3 is TGTGCCAGCAGCTCAACAGGTAGCTCCTACAATGAGCAGTTCTTC.

The chain employs TRBV7-9 and TRBJ2-7; the match to TRBD2 covers 10 bases. V dropped 5 bases and J dropped 6; count of bases not matched to a gene: 10. The CDR3 has 15 amino acids. CDR1 and CDR2 from the germline V gene are SEHNR and FQNEAQ (reference sequence). This CDR3 is CASSPRTSGIPEQYF. For the CDR3, the DNA is TGTGCCAGCAGCCCGAGAACTAGCGGGATACCCGAGCAGTACTTC. The whole variable domain, remainder taken from reference TRBV7-9 and TRBJ2-7, is DTGVSQNPRHKITKRGQNVTFRCDPISEHNRLYWYRQTLGQGPEFLTYFQNEAQLEKSRLLSDRFSAERPKGSFSTLEIQRTEQGDSAMYLCASSPRTSGIPEQYFGPGTRLTVT.

In nucleotides, the CDR3 is TGTGCCAGCAGCTTATTGCGGGGCGGGGAGCTGTTTTTT. Its protein product is CASSLLRGGELFF. The chain carries TRBV7-9 and TRBJ2-2; tentatively, D is TRBD2 (6 bases). The CDR3 loop spans 13 amino acids. V was cut by 2 bases and J by 7 bases, with 8 bases left in between. The V gene's germline CDR1 is SEHNR and CDR2 FQNEAQ (reference sequence).

This sequence joins TRBV9 and TRBJ2-1, with 7 bases that match TRBD2. Germline V lookup: CDR1 SGDLS, CDR2 YYNGEE. With V trimmed by 0 bases and J by 5 bases, 11 bases remained unmatched. The CDR3 covers 17 residues. This chain's CDR3 is CASSVGFAGDFDNEQFF. For the CDR3, the DNA is TGTGCCAGCAGCGTAGGGTTTGCGGGAGATTTTGACAATGAGCAGTTCTTC.

The chain couples TRBV10-3 to TRBJ1-1, with a possible D match to TRBD1 (5 bases). The CDR3 sequence is 15 residues long. Germline V gene data show CDR1 as ENHRY and CDR2 as SYGVKD. Trimming shortened V by 2 bases and J by 6 bases, and 16 bases separated the two germline ends. In DNA, the CDR3 is TGTGCCATCAGTGAGGGGGGGACCTTAGGGCCTGAAGCTTTCTTT. It specifies CAISEGGTLGPEAFF.

This clone was picked up one time. V gene TRBV29-1 combines with J gene TRBJ2-7; TRBD2 might be the D (5 bases). Deletions cut 7 bases from V and 2 bases from J, with 15 bases between. CDR1 SQVTM and CDR2 ANQGSEA come from the germline V gene. This CDR3 has 13 residues. CDR3 sequence: CSGLGSVPYEQYF. CDR3 DNA: TGCAGCGGCCTTGGGAGCGTCCCCTACGAGCAGTACTTC.